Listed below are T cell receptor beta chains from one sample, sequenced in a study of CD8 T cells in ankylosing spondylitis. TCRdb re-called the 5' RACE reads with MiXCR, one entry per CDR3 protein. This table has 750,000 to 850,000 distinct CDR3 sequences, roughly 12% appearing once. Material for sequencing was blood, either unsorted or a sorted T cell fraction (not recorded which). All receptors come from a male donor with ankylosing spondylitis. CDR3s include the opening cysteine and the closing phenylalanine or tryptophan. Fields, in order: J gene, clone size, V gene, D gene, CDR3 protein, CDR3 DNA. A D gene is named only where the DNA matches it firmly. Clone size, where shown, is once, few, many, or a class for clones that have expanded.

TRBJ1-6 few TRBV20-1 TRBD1 CSASRQGMNSPLHF TGCAGTGCTTCGAGACAGGGCATGAATTCACCCCTCCACTTT
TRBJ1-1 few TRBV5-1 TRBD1 CASGVSGGWTEAFF TGCGCCAGCGGAGTATCAGGGGGTTGGACTGAAGCTTTCTTT
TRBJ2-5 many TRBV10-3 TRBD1 CAISGSLGDSQETQYF TGTGCCATCAGTGGAAGTCTTGGGGACAGTCAAGAGACCCAGTACTTC
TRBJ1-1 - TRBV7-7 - CASSTIGAKAFF TGTGCTAGCAGCACCATCGGGGCCAAAGCTTTCTTT
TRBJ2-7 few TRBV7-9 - CASSLGREYYEQYF TGTGCCAGCAGCTTAGGCAGGGAGTACTACGAGCAGTACTTC
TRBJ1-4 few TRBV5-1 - CASSGSGATNEKLFF TGCGCCAGCAGCGGGTCGGGAGCAACTAATGAAAAACTGTTTTTT
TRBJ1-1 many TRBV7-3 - CASSSDPRQPEAFF TGTGCCAGCAGCTCAGACCCACGACAACCTGAAGCTTTCTTT
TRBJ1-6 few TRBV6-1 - CASKRRQPNSPLHF TGTGCCAGCAAGAGGCGACAGCCTAATTCACCCCTCCACTTT
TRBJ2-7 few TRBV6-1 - CASEARDNSYEQYF TGTGCCAGCGAGGCCCGGGACAACTCCTACGAGCAGTACTTC
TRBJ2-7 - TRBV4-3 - CASSQEALSSYEQYF TGCGCCAGCAGCCAAGAAGCTCTAAGCTCCTACGAGCAGTACTTC
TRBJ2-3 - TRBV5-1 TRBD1 CASSLEGTGATDTQYF TGCGCCAGCAGCTTGGAAGGGACAGGGGCCACAGATACGCAGTATTTT
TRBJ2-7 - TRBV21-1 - CASTNWEEDRASYEQYF TGTGCCAGCACCAATTGGGAGGAGGACAGAGCTTCCTACGAGCAGTACTTC
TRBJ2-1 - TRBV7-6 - CASSLGFGSGPGSEQFF TGTGCCAGCAGCTTAGGGTTCGGGAGCGGACCTGGCAGTGAGCAGTTCTTC
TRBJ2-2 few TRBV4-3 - CASSQGTGGANTGELFF TGCGCCAGCAGCCAGGGTACAGGGGGGGCGAACACCGGGGAGCTGTTTTTT
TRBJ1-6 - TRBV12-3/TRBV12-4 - CASSPGSKEVPLHF TGTGCCAGCAGTCCCGGGTCCAAGGAGGTTCCCCTCCACTTT
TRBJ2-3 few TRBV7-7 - CASSLYGSTDTQYF TGTGCTAGCAGCCTATACGGGAGCACAGATACGCAGTATTTT
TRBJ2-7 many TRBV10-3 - CAISEPPGAGDFEQYF TGTGCCATCAGTGAGCCGCCAGGGGCGGGAGACTTCGAGCAGTACTTC
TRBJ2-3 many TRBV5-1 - CASELGDSTDTQYF TGCGCCAGCGAGCTGGGGGATAGCACAGATACGCAGTATTTT
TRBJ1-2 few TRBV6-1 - CASRQRSTNYGYTF TGTGCCAGCAGACAGCGATCAACTAACTATGGCTACACCTTC
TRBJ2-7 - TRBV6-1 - CASSEAGPGEQYF TGTGCCAGCAGTGAAGCGGGACCGGGCGAGCAGTACTTC
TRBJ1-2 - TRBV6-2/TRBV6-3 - CASIISGIGSYGYTF TGTGCCAGCATTATATCAGGCATCGGATCCTATGGCTACACCTTC
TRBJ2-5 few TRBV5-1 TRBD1 CASSSLTGVQETQYF TGCGCCAGCAGCTCCTTGACAGGGGTCCAAGAGACCCAGTACTTC
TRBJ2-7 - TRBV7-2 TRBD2 CASSYGLAGGREQYF TGTGCCAGCAGCTACGGACTAGCGGGAGGAAGAGAGCAGTACTTC
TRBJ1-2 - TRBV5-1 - CASSPASTVNYGYTF TGCGCCAGCAGCCCTGCGTCGACAGTTAACTATGGCTACACCTTC
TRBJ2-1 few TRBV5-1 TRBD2 CASSSESGSYSYNEQFF TGCGCCAGCAGCTCGGAAAGCGGGAGTTATTCGTACAATGAGCAGTTCTTC
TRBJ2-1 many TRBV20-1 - CSARLRGVEQFF TGCAGTGCTCGTCTCAGGGGAGTTGAGCAGTTCTTC
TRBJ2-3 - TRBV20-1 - CSARDSSGPDTQYF TGCAGTGCTAGAGATTCTTCGGGCCCAGATACGCAGTATTTT